These T cell receptor beta chains were read from a single sample in a study of cytomegalovirus exposure and HLA in healthy donors. Data came from immunoSEQ multiplex PCR; TCRdb stores just in-frame clones and leaves some out. The profile shows about 98,000 clones, about three quarters of them singletons. The sample taken for sequencing was PBMCs. All receptors come from a man aged 35-49 years in good health and CMV-seronegative. CDR3s leave out the opening cysteine and the closing phenylalanine or tryptophan. Fields, in order: J gene, CDR3 length, clone size, V gene, D gene, CDR3 protein. D genes are given only for firm matches. Not every row has a clone size; where given, it reads once, few, many or a size class.

J: TRBJ2-3; length: 13; size: NA; V: TRBV27; D: TRBD2; CDR3: ASSLGGGGTDTQY
J: TRBJ1-5; length: 14; size: few; V: TRBV4-2; D: TRBD1; CDR3: ASSQVMSGGNQPQH
J: TRBJ1-6; length: 14; size: NA; V: TRBV19; D: TRBD1; CDR3: ASTQPWTGLHSPLH
J: TRBJ1-1; length: 13; size: NA; V: TRBV7-2; D: TRBD1; CDR3: ASSSGGTGGTEAF
J: TRBJ1-2; length: 12; size: NA; V: TRBV19; D: NA; CDR3: ASRDQGIIDGYT
J: TRBJ1-2; length: 12; size: NA; V: TRBV2; D: NA; CDR3: ASSEQGRNYGYT
J: TRBJ1-1; length: 15; size: NA; V: TRBV21-1; D: NA; CDR3: ASSKRRTAGRNTEAF
J: TRBJ2-2; length: 13; size: NA; V: TRBV7-9; D: NA; CDR3: ASSRLQGNTGELF
J: TRBJ1-5; length: 10; size: few; V: TRBV27; D: NA; CDR3: ASSLRGQPQH
J: TRBJ1-6; length: 15; size: NA; V: TRBV4-1; D: NA; CDR3: ASSHSSPGREYSPLH
J: TRBJ1-1; length: 10; size: once; V: TRBV6-5; D: NA; CDR3: ASSPSQGRAF
J: TRBJ1-5; length: 11; size: few; V: TRBV12-5; D: NA; CDR3: ASATGVNQPQH
J: TRBJ2-7; length: 11; size: NA; V: TRBV6-1; D: NA; CDR3: AGSLESGYEQY
J: TRBJ1-5; length: 12; size: NA; V: TRBV28; D: NA; CDR3: ASSLSHGNQPQH
J: TRBJ1-4; length: 14; size: NA; V: TRBV15; D: NA; CDR3: ATSRDYTRTNEKLF
J: TRBJ1-5; length: 15; size: NA; V: TRBV30; D: TRBD1; CDR3: AWSVIGDRGGNQPQH
J: TRBJ1-2; length: 10; size: NA; V: TRBV27; D: NA; CDR3: ASSSQGSGYT
J: TRBJ1-6; length: 12; size: NA; V: TRBV15; D: TRBD1; CDR3: ATSSGTVNSPLH
J: TRBJ1-1; length: 11; size: NA; V: TRBV30; D: NA; CDR3: AWSIQQNTEAF
J: TRBJ2-5; length: 13; size: NA; V: TRBV18; D: NA; CDR3: ASSPPPGLRETQY
J: TRBJ2-1; length: 15; size: NA; V: TRBV28; D: TRBD2; CDR3: ASSQGLAGLYYNEQF
J: NA; length: 12; size: NA; V: TRBV10-3; D: TRBD2; CDR3: AISGAGDSYEQY
J: TRBJ1-5; length: 13; size: NA; V: TRBV5-8; D: TRBD1; CDR3: ASSFPGTANQPQH
J: TRBJ1-2; length: 11; size: NA; V: TRBV28; D: TRBD1; CDR3: ASYEGTAYGYT
J: TRBJ1-2; length: 13; size: NA; V: TRBV6-5; D: TRBD1; CDR3: ASRLKTGGFLGYT
J: TRBJ2-7; length: 13; size: NA; V: TRBV29-1; D: TRBD1; CDR3: SVVGSGQGVHEQY
J: TRBJ2-1; length: 13; size: NA; V: TRBV11-2; D: TRBD1; CDR3: ASSFFPGQHNEQF
J: TRBJ2-1; length: 13; size: NA; V: TRBV11-1; D: NA; CDR3: ASSLDRATYNEQF